This passage covers 4 T cell receptor beta chains from one sample sequenced in a study of response to subunit inactivated influenza vaccine. Using its own MiXCR run on the RT-PCR reads, TCRdb lists one record per CDR3 protein. The profile shows some 570,000 distinct CDR3 sequences, approximately 10% of them singletons. This same sample was also part of a study on T cells expressing NK-cell markers. That source adds: It was by 5'RACE template switching with UMIs that TCR beta cDNA was made.

The source was PBMCs from blood, collected on the day of vaccination. The receptor set was obtained from a man aged 45-60 years who received an inactivated influenza vaccine.

This clonotype came up many times. This chain joins TRBV7-2 and TRBJ2-1; 13 positions match TRBD2. V dropped 5 bases and J dropped 4; count of bases not matched to a gene: 2. The CDR3 consists of 15 residues. In germline, CDR1 is SGHTA, CDR2 FQGNSA. The CDR3 reads CASSELAGGYNEQFF. CDR3 sequence (DNA): TGTGCCAGCAGCGAACTAGCGGGAGGGTACAATGAGCAGTTCTTC.

This clonotype was observed a few times. The J gene is TRBJ2-5, the V gene TRBV12-3 or TRBV12-4; D tentatively reads TRBD1 or TRBD2 (7 bases each). CDR3 length equals 15 residues. V shed 5 bases and J shed 5 bases, with 18 bases lying between them. The CDR3 sequence is CASSKRGRGGETQYF. Written as DNA, the CDR3 is TGTGCCAGCAGTAAAAGGGGCAGGGGGGGGGAGACCCAGTACTTC.

V and J are TRBV12-3 or TRBV12-4 and TRBJ2-7, with TRBD1 matching 8 bases. This CDR3 is built from 15 residues. J was trimmed by 2 bases and V by 7 bases; bases with no gene match: 10. CDR3 protein: CASTAGQGPTYEQYF. CDR3 in DNA: TGTGCCAGCACCGCAGGACAGGGTCCCACCTACGAGCAGTACTTC.

This clonotype was recorded a few times. This sequence joins TRBV7-8 and TRBJ2-3; unclear D gene. V was shortened by 1 base and J by 7 bases, with 15 bases between the two germline ends. Germline V gene lookup returns CDR1 SGHVS and CDR2 FQNEAQ. The CDR3 runs 15 residues. Here the CDR3 DNA reads TGTGCCAGCAGCTTAGACTACTCTTCATCAAATACGCAGTATTTT. This translates into CASSLDYSSSNTQYF.